The present TCR beta chain was sequenced within a study of blood T cell repertoires in COVID-19. The wider study: T cells, B-cell-depleted T cells, or PBMCs provided the cDNA or gDNA that served as material.

This CDR3 has 13 residues. V was cut by 6 bases and J by 4 bases, with 12 bases left in between. Under the authors' procedure: From reference gene primer amplification, estimates of nucleated cell counts were derived. The protocol was immunoSEQ multiplex PCR, while the TCRdb copy is restricted to in-frame clones and leaves out a portion. Clonal size and the V and J genes are those of that table, whereas D and trimming came from the DNA. The repertoire has about 200,000 clones, roughly four fifths of them found once; the top ten carry 2% to 3%. The sample taken for sequencing was peripheral blood. This receptor was identified in a woman aged 40 to 55 with active or convalescent COVID-19. This chain links TRBV12-3 or TRBV12-4 with TRBJ1-2, with D perhaps matching TRBD1 (6 bases). CDR3 nucleotides: TGTGCCAGCAGGGGGGGGGCGGCCTATGGCTACACCTTC. Translated: CASRGGAAYGYTF.